These 14 T cell receptor beta chains were all obtained from the same sample, sequenced in a study of cytomegalovirus exposure and HLA in healthy donors. The PCR made use of 60 Vbeta and 13 Jbeta primers. This table comes from immunoSEQ multiplex PCR, and its TCRdb copy is limited to in-frame clones, with some not included. The table has about 130,000 clones, 80% seen once; the top ten hold 1.2%. The source material was PBMCs. These receptors came from a female donor in good health and CMV-seronegative.

For this clone: This sample includes further DNA sequences coding for the same CDR3. This chain joins TRBV19 and TRBJ2-5; 13 nucleotides match TRBD2. Germline trimming cut 5 bases from V and 5 bases from J; bases unmatched to any gene: 8. The CDR3 has 16 amino acids. Germline V gene data show CDR1 as LNHDA and CDR2 as SQIVND (reference sequence). CDR3 nucleotide sequence: TGTGCCAGTAGTTCTGGACTAGCGGGAGTAGGGGAGACCCAGTACTTC. Amino acids: CASSSGLAGVGETQYF.

The V gene is TRBV7-3, the J gene TRBJ2-1; TRBD2 matches 12 bases. The germline V gene encodes CDR1 SGHTA and CDR2 FQGTGA. J gave up 5 bases and V 8 bases, and 4 bases lay outside the gene matches. CDR3 length: 14 residues. The CDR3: CASARTSGNNEQFF. The CDR3 nucleotides are TGTGCCAGCGCCCGGACTAGCGGGAACAATGAGCAGTTCTTC.

V usage is TRBV19 and J usage is TRBJ1-3, with unresolved D. The CDR3 runs to 12 residues. V was cut by 11 bases and J by 2 bases, with 10 bases left in between. The germline CDR1 and CDR2 sequences are LNHDA and SQIVND (reference sequence). The CDR3: CAPNSAGNTIYF. As DNA, the CDR3 is TGTGCCCCGAATTCGGCTGGAAACACCATATATTTT. The full variable domain, its missing parts supplied by reference TRBV19 and TRBJ1-3, is DGGITQSPKYLFRKEGQNVTLSCEQNLNHDAMYWYRQDPGQGLRLIYYSQIVNDFQKGDIAEGYSVSREKKESFPLTVTSAQKNPTAFYLCAPNSAGNTIYFGEGSWLTVV.

V is TRBV6-1 and J is TRBJ2-5; the match to TRBD2 covers 7 bases. The CDR3 loop spans 16 amino acids. Trimming took 0 bases from V and 4 from J; bases not matched to a gene: 8. Germline values: CDR1 MNHNS, CDR2 SASEGT. The CDR3 sequence: CASSEAHTGGGETQYF. The CDR3 bases are TGTGCCAGCAGTGAAGCGCACACAGGCGGGGGAGAGACCCAGTACTTC.

This clone has just a few counts. The chain is built from TRBV2 and TRBJ2-1; TRBD2 matches 13 bases. Per the germline V gene, CDR1 is SNHLY and CDR2 is FYNNEI. This CDR3 region has 16 residues. J was trimmed by 6 bases and V by 8 bases; bases with no gene match: 10. CDR3 sequence (DNA): TGTGCCAGCCGGACTAGCGGGGGCTCCGGGGGCAATGAGCAGTTCTTC. This translates into CASRTSGGSGGNEQFF.

The V gene is TRBV2, the J gene TRBJ1-4; TRBD1 agrees at 7 bases. Trimming at V came to 2 bases and at J to 13 bases, leaving 10 bases not matched to a gene. The germline CDR1 and CDR2 sequences are SNHLY and FYNNEI. CDR3 length equals 14 residues. The CDR3 DNA reads TGTGCCAGCAGTGAAAGACAGGGCACTCGGGGACTGTTTTTT. Translation: CASSERQGTRGLFF.

The chain combines TRBV6-1 with TRBJ2-6; D is uncertain. V shed 2 bases and J shed 4 bases, with 15 bases lying between them. The germline CDR1 and CDR2 sequences are MNHNS and SASEGT. The CDR3 consists of 17 residues. The CDR3, as DNA: TGTGCCAGCAGTGAATTAAGTCTACGTATCGGGGCCAACGTCCTGACTTTC. Translated: CASSELSLRIGANVLTF.

J is TRBJ1-1 and V is TRBV29-1; D is ambiguous. The CDR3 runs 11 residues. Germline V lookup: CDR1 SQVTM, CDR2 ANQGSEA. V dropped 5 bases and J dropped 11 bases, with 15 bases sitting between them. The CDR3 sequence: CSVIMRDWAFF. The CDR3, as DNA: TGCAGCGTTATTATGCGGGATTGGGCTTTCTTT.

This sequence joins TRBV27 and TRBJ2-1; 8 bases match TRBD2. Germline CDR1 reads MNHEY; CDR2 reads SMNVEV (reference sequence). CDR3 length equals 15 residues. Germline trimming cut 6 bases from V and 4 bases from J; bases unmatched to any gene: 8. The CDR3 is CASRAGGLGYNEQFF. DNA for the CDR3: TGTGCCAGCAGGGCTGGGGGACTAGGGTACAATGAGCAGTTCTTC.

This chain links TRBV5-4 with TRBJ2-7, with D possibly matching TRBD1 (6 bases). The CDR3 has 14 amino acids. The V gene lost 4 bases and the J gene lost 3 bases, with 14 bases spanning the gap. Germline CDR1 is SGHNT and CDR2 is YYREEE (reference sequence). CDR3 residues: CASSGAGTHYEQYF. The CDR3 nucleotides read TGTGCCAGCAGCGGCGCCGGGACACACTACGAGCAGTACTTC.

Concerning this clone: One end of the junction fails to match germline, which may point to a read error. The chain couples TRBV5-1 to TRBJ2-6; D may be TRBD1 (5 bases). The CDR3 runs to 14 residues. Germline V gene sequence: CDR1 SGHRS, CDR2 YFSETQ. Here the CDR3 reads CASSLAFGANGLTF. The CDR3 nucleotides are TGCGCCAGCAGCTTGGCTTTTGGGGCCAACGGCCTGACTTTC.

The rearrangement links TRBV9 to TRBJ1-6; TRBD1 might be the D (5 bases). The CDR3 has 15 residues. V was cut by 4 bases and J by 8 bases, with 16 bases left in between. Germline CDR1 SGDLS, CDR2 YYNGEE. The CDR3 nucleotides are TGTGCCAGCAGCTCATTACCTACAGGAGATTCACCCCTCCACTTT. This encodes CASSSLPTGDSPLHF.

The gene calls are TRBV4-1 and TRBJ1-4; D is perhaps TRBD1 (5 bases). Germline CDR1 is MGHRA and CDR2 is YSYEKL. The length of the CDR3 is 13 residues. The ends were cut back, 4 bases at V and 8 bases at J, with 11 bases in the middle. CDR3 sequence reads: CASSLISGEKLFF. The CDR3, as DNA: TGCGCCAGCAGCCTCATTTCAGGGGAAAAACTGTTTTTT.

Points on this clone: A read error may produce the germline difference seen at one junction end. J is TRBJ2-4 and V is TRBV9; D might be TRBD2 (6 bases). Germline V CDR1 and CDR2: SGDLS, YYNGEE. The CDR3 contains 14 residues. The CDR3 coding sequence is TGTGCCAGCAGCGACCGGGTAGCGGAAAACAGTCAGTACTTC. Translating it yields CASSDRVAENSQYF.